Given below is one TCR beta chain in context. What it binds is unknown. Germline values: CDR1 SGDLS, CDR2 YYNGEE. Trimming cost V 7 bases and J 2 bases; bases outside gene matches: 5. The CDR3 is 14 amino acids. This record comes from a study of T cell responses to AZD1222 COVID-19 vaccine. Whole-study results and caveats: An increase in Spike-specific TCR breadth and depth was observed after two AZD1222 doses. Among the donors, most were white British and more were female, and clonal diversity was possibly underestimated.

Clones were sequenced by immunoSEQ multiplex PCR, and TCRdb holds only the in-frame ones, with some missing. The data hold some 150,000 clones, with about 88% observed a single time. The TCR sequence derives from an adult in good health. The genes are TRBV9 and TRBJ1-4; 7 bases align to TRBD1. The starting material was peripheral blood, obtained on day 0 of AZD1222 vaccination. CDR3 amino acids: CASSKTGTNEKLFF. Written as DNA, the CDR3 is TGTGCCAGCTCGAAGACAGGGACTAATGAAAAACTGTTTTTT.